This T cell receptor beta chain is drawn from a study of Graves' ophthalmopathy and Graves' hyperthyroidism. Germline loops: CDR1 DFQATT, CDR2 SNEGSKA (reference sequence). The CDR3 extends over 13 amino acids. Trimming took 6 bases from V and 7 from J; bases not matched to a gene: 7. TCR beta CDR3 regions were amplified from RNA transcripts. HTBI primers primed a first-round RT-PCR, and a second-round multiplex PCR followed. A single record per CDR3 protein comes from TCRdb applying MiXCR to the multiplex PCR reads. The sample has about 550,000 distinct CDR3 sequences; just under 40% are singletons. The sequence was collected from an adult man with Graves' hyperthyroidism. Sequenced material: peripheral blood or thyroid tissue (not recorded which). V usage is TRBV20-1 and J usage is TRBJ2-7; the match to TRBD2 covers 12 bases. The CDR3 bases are TGCAGTGCCACAAAGACTAGCGGGGGAGAGCAGTACTTC. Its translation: CSATKTSGGEQYF.